One sample yielded the 9 T cell receptor beta chains listed below, sequenced in a study of T cell changes during pregnancy in multiple sclerosis. Only in-frame clones appear in the TCRdb table, and some are missing; sequencing was by immunoSEQ multiplex PCR. Of under 85,000 clones in the sample, about nine tenths were seen once. The sequencing here drew on peripheral blood, taken in the third trimester of pregnancy. Source of these receptors: a female donor with multiple sclerosis, enrolled in a pregnancy study.

The CDR3 bases are TGTGCCAGCAGCTTATCTCTACAGGACTACACATCCTACGAGCAGTACTTC. This encodes CASSLSLQDYTSYEQYF. V and J are TRBV13 and TRBJ2-7; D perhaps matches TRBD2 (6 bases). The V and J ends lost 2 bases and 1 base respectively, with 18 bases between them. From germline, CDR1 is PRHDT and CDR2 FYEKMQ (reference sequence). The length of the CDR3 is 17 residues.

This rearrangement joins TRBV7-3 to TRBJ2-3, with 7 bases matching TRBD2. The J segment lost 0 bases and the V segment lost 3 bases, leaving 9 bases of the junction unmatched. The CDR3 extends over 17 amino acids. Germline CDR1 and CDR2: SGHTA and FQGTGA. The CDR3 DNA is TGTGCCAGCAGCTTTAGGGACTATTACTCTAGCACAGATACGCAGTATTTT. Residues: CASSFRDYYSSTDTQYF.

By sample fraction, this clone is medium-sized. This chain connects TRBV5-6 to TRBJ2-7; no definite D call. The CDR3 has 15 amino acids. Trimming pared 3 bases from V and 2 bases from J, leaving 15 bases between. The V gene's germline CDR1 is SGHDT and CDR2 YYEEEE. CDR3 sequence reads: CASSSSELTTYEQYF. The CDR3 DNA sequence: TGTGCCAGCAGCTCGAGTGAGCTAACGACCTACGAGCAGTACTTC. Using reference TRBV5-6 and TRBJ2-7 for the parts outside the CDR3, the full variable domain is DAGVTQSPTHLIKTRGQQVTLRCSPKSGHDTVSWYQQALGQGPQFIFQYYEEEERQRGNFPDRFSGHQFPNYSSELNVNALLLGDSALYLCASSSSELTTYEQYFGPGTRLTVT.

The chain recombines TRBV7-9 with TRBJ1-1; D call uncertain. CDR1 is SEHNR and CDR2 is FQNEAQ in the germline V gene (reference sequence). CDR3 length: 13 amino acids. V lost 1 base and J lost 3, with 6 bases in between. This CDR3 reads CASSLVRDTEAFF. The CDR3 coding sequence is TGTGCCAGCAGCTTAGTGCGGGACACTGAAGCTTTCTTT. Full variable domain (rest looked up from reference TRBV7-9 and TRBJ1-1): DTGVSQNPRHKITKRGQNVTFRCDPISEHNRLYWYRQTLGQGPEFLTYFQNEAQLEKSRLLSDRFSAERPKGSFSTLEIQRTEQGDSAMYLCASSLVRDTEAFFGQGTRLTVV.

The chain has TRBV7-9 and TRBJ2-3; perhaps TRBD2 as D (6 bases). In germline, CDR1 is SEHNR, CDR2 FQNEAQ (reference sequence). The CDR3 has 15 residues. V shed 5 bases and J shed 0 bases, with 12 bases lying between them. The CDR3 region has the DNA TGTGCCAGCAGCCCACGGGGGACTAGCACAGATACGCAGTATTTT. It translates to CASSPRGTSTDTQYF. The full variable domain, with the rest looked up from reference TRBV7-9 and TRBJ2-3, is DTGVSQNPRHKITKRGQNVTFRCDPISEHNRLYWYRQTLGQGPEFLTYFQNEAQLEKSRLLSDRFSAERPKGSFSTLEIQRTEQGDSAMYLCASSPRGTSTDTQYFGPGTRLTVL.

This chain links TRBV11-3 with TRBJ2-3, with D perhaps matching TRBD1 (7 bases). Germline loops: CDR1 SGHNT, CDR2 YENEEA. The CDR3 is 16 amino acids. Trimming removed 0 bases from V and 2 bases from J, with 12 bases in between. CDR3 in amino acids: CASSLEGGQYTDTQYF. CDR3 bases: TGTGCCAGCAGCTTAGAGGGGGGACAGTACACAGATACGCAGTATTTT.

CDR3 DNA: TGTGCCAGCAGTTATTCTAGAGGGAGGAGGACTGAAGCTTTCTTT. Translating it yields CASSYSRGRRTEAFF. The chain links TRBV6-5 to TRBJ1-1; D unclear. CDR1 and CDR2 (germline): MNHEY, SVGAGI. V was cut by 3 bases and J by 5 bases, with 16 bases left in between. CDR3 length: 15 amino acids.

The chain carries TRBV7-9 and TRBJ2-3, with TRBD1 matching over 9 bases. The J segment lost 5 bases and the V segment lost 5 bases, leaving 8 bases of the junction unmatched. CDR3 length: 15 amino acids. Per germline, CDR1 SEHNR and CDR2 FQNEAQ (reference sequence). The CDR3 loop is CASSLLRQGGDTQYF. In DNA, the CDR3 is TGTGCCAGCAGCCTCCTCAGACAGGGGGGAGATACGCAGTATTTT.

This sequence joins TRBV7-2 and TRBJ2-3; TRBD2 agrees at 9 bases. The CDR3 is 14 amino acids. Trimming cost V 4 bases and J 5 bases; bases outside gene matches: 4. The germline CDR1 and CDR2 sequences are SGHTA and FQGNSA. The CDR3 nucleotides read TGTGCCAGCAGCTCGGGACTAGCAGAAGATACGCAGTATTTT. Translating gives CASSSGLAEDTQYF.